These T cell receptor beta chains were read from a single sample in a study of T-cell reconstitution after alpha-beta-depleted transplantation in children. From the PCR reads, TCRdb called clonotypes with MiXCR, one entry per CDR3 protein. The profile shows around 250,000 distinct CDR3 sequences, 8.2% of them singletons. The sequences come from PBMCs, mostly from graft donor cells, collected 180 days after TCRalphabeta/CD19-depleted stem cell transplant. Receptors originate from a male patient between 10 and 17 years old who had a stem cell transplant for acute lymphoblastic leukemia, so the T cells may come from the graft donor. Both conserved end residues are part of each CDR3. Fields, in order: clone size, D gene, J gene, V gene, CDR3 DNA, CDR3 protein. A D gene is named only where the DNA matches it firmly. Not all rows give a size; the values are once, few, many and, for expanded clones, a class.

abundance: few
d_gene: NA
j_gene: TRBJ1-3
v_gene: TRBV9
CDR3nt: TGTGCCAGCAGCGTACGGGACACTCACTCTGGAAACACCATATATTTT
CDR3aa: CASSVRDTHSGNTIYF

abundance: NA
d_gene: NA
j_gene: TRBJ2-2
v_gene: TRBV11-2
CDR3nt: TGTGCCAGCAGCTCAGCCTTCACCGGGGAGCTGTTTTTT
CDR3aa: CASSSAFTGELFF

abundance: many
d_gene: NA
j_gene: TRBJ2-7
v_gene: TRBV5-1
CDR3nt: TGCGCCAGCAGCCGCCAGGCCGCCTACGGGGACGAGCAGTACTTC
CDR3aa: CASSRQAAYGDEQYF

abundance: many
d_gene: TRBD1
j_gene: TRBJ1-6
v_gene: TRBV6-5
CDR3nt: TGTGCCAGCAGCCAAGGACAGGGATCACTCCACTTT
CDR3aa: CASSQGQGSLHF

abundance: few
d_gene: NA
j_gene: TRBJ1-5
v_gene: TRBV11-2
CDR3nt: TGTGCCAGCAGCTTAATGTCCGCCAGGGTGAATTATAGCAATCAGCCCCAGCATTTT
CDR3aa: CASSLMSARVNYSNQPQHF

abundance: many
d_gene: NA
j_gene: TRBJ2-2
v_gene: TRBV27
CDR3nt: TGTGCCAGCACCGGCCGGGGCCGTTCCGCGAACACCGGGGAGCTGTTTTTT
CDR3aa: CASTGRGRSANTGELFF

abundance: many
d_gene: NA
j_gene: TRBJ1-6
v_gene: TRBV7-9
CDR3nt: TGTGCCAGCAGCTTCAGGGAAGGATCCTATAATTCACCCCTCCACTTT
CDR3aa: CASSFREGSYNSPLHF

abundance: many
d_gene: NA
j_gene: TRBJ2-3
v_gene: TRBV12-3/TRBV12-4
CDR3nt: TGTGCCTCGAATACATGGGGGAGCACAGATACGCAGTATTTT
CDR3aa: CASNTWGSTDTQYF

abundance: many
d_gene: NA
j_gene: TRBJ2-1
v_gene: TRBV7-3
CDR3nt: TGTGCCAGCAGCTTGGGAGGGGGCGGAAATGAGCAGTTCTTC
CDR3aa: CASSLGGGGNEQFF

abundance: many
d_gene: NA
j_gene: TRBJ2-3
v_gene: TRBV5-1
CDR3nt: TGCGCCAGCAGCTTGTTCTGGTCAGATACGCAGTATTTT
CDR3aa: CASSLFWSDTQYF

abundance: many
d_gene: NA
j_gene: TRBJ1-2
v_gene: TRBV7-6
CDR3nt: TGTGCCAGCAGCTTAGGACAGTACTATGGCTACACCTTC
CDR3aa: CASSLGQYYGYTF

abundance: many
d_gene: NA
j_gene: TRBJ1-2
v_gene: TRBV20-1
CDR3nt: TGCAGTGCTGCCGAAGAATCAAACTATGGCTACACCTTC
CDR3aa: CSAAEESNYGYTF

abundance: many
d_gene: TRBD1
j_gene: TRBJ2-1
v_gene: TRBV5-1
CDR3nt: TGCGCCAGCAGCCCCCTTCCGGGACAGCCCTCCTACAATGAGCAGTTCTTC
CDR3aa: CASSPLPGQPSYNEQFF

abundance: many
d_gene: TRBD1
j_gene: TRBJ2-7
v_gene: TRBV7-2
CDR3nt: TGTGCCAGCAGCTTAGAGGGGGCGGCCCTAGGGGAGCAGTACTTC
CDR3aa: CASSLEGAALGEQYF

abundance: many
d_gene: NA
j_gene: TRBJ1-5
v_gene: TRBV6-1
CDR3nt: TGTGCCAGCAGGGAGGCGCGGGACACCTATCAGCCCCAGCATTTT
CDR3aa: CASREARDTYQPQHF

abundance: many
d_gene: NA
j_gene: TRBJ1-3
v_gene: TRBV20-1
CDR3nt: TGCAGTGCTAGCTTGAGCTCTGGAAACACCATATATTTT
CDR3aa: CSASLSSGNTIYF

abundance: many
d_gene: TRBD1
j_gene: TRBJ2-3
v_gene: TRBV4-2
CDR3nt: TGTGCCAGCAGCCAAATACCGGGACAGGGGGTGGATACGCAGTATTTT
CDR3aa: CASSQIPGQGVDTQYF

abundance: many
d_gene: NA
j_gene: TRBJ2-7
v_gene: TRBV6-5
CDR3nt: TGTGCCAGCAGTTATCAAAAACCGGGCCTCAGTTACTACGAGCAGTACTTC
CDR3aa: CASSYQKPGLSYYEQYF

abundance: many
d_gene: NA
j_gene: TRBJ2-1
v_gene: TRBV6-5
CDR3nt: TGTGCCAGCAGTTACTTCCAGGCCAATGAGCAGTTCTTC
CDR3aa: CASSYFQANEQFF

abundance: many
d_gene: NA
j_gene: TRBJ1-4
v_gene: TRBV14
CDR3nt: TGTGCCAGCAGCCAACAAGGGACCCCATGGGAAAAACTGTTTTTT
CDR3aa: CASSQQGTPWEKLFF

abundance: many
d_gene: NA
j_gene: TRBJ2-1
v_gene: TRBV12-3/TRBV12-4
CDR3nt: TGTGCCAGCAGCCCCAGTGGTAGCGGTTTGAATGAGCAGTTCTTC
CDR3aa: CASSPSGSGLNEQFF

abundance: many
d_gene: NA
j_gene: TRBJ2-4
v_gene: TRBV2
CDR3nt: TGTGCCAGCAGTTCAGTAAACATCCGTCTAGCCAAAAACATTCAGTACTTC
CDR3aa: CASSSVNIRLAKNIQYF

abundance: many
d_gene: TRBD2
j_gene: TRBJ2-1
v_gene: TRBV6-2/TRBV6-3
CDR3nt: TGTGCCAGCAGTTACGGATTAGCGGGAGCCTACAATGAGCAGTTCTTC
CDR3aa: CASSYGLAGAYNEQFF

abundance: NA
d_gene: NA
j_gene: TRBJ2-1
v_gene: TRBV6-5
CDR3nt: TGTGCCAGCAGTTACTCGGGCAGGGTGAATGAGCAGTTCTTC
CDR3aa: CASSYSGRVNEQFF

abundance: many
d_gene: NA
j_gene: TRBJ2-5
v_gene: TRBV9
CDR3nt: TGTGCCAGCAGCGTAGCCAGAGGTGGGGAGACCCAGTACTTC
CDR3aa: CASSVARGGETQYF

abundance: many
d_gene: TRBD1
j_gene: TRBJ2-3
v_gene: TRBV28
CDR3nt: TGTGCCAGCGACTTAGGACAGGGTCCTAGCACAGATACGCAGTATTTT
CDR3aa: CASDLGQGPSTDTQYF

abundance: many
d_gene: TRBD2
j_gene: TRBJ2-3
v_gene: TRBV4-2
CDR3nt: TGTGCCAGCAGCCAAGATTATCGAGCGGGAGGGCCGGATACGCAGTATTTT
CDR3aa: CASSQDYRAGGPDTQYF

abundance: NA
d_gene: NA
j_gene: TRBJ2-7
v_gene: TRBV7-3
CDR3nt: TGTGCCAGCAGCCTGGGGGGGGCTACCTACGAGCAGTACTTC
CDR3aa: CASSLGGATYEQYF

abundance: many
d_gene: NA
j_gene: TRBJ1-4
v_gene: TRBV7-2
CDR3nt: TGTGCCAGCAGCTCGCAGGCCGGGACACTCGAAAAACTGTTTTTT
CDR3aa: CASSSQAGTLEKLFF

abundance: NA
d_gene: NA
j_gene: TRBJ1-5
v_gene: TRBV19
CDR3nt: TGTGCCAGTAGTATAGGTTGGGGAAATCAGCCCCAGCATTTT
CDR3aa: CASSIGWGNQPQHF

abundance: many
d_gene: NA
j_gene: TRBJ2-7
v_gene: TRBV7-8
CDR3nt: TGTGCCAGCAGCTTAAACAGGGGGGGATACTACGAGCAGTACTTC
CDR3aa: CASSLNRGGYYEQYF

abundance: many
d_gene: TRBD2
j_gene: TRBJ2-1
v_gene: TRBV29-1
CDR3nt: TGCAGCGTTGGACGGACTAGCGGGAGAGGGAAGTTCTTC
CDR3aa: CSVGRTSGRGKFF

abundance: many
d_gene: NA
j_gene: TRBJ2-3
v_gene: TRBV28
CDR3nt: TGTGCCAGCAGTCTATATCACGGGACTAGCACAGATACGCAGTATTTT
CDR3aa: CASSLYHGTSTDTQYF

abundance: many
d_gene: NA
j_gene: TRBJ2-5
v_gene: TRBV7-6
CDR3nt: TGTGCCAGCAGCTTCGGACGGACACAAGAGACCCAGTACTTC
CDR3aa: CASSFGRTQETQYF

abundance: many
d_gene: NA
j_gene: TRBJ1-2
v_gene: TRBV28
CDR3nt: TGTGCCAGCAGTTTACGATCTGCCTATGGCTACACCTTC
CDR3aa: CASSLRSAYGYTF

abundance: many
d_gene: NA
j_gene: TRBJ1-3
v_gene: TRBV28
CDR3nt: TGTGCCAGCAGTTCCCCAGGAATCTCTGGAAACACCATATATTTT
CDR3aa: CASSSPGISGNTIYF

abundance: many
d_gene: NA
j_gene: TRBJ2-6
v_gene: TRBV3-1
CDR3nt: TGTGCCAGCAGCCAAGTCGTGACCAACTCTGGGGCCAACGTCCTGACTTTC
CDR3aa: CASSQVVTNSGANVLTF

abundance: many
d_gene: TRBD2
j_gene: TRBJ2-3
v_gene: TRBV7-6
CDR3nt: TGTGCCAGCAGCTTATTTGTGGGTAGCGGGAGTGGGACAGATACGCAGTATTTT
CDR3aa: CASSLFVGSGSGTDTQYF

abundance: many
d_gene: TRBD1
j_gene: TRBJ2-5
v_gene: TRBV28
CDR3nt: TGTGCCAGCAGTTTTTCAGGGGGCAGGGAGACCCAGTACTTC
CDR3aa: CASSFSGGRETQYF

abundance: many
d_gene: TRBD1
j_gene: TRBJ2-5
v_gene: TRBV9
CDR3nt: TGTGCCAGCAGCGTAACAGGGGGCGCCGGAAGAGAGACCCAGTACTTC
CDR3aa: CASSVTGGAGRETQYF

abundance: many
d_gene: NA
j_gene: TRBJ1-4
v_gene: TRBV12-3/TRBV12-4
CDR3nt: TGTGCCAGCAGTTTAAATCCGACAGGACCAAATGAAAAACTGTTTTTT
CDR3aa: CASSLNPTGPNEKLFF

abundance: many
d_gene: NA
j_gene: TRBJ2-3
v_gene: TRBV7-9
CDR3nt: TGTGCCAGCAGCCCCCCAGCAGATACGCAGTATTTT
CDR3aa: CASSPPADTQYF

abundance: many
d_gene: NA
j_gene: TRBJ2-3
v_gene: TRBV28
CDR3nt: TGTGCCAGCGATATAGGGGGAGATACGCAGTATTTT
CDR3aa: CASDIGGDTQYF

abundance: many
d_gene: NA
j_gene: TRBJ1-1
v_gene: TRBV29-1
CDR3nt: TGCAGCGTCCAAACAGGGAACACTGAAGCTTTCTTT
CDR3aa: CSVQTGNTEAFF

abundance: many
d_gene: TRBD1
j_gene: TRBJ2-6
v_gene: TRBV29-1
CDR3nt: TGCAGCGTTGGAGGGACAGGTTCTGGGGCCAACGTCCTGACTTTC
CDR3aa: CSVGGTGSGANVLTF

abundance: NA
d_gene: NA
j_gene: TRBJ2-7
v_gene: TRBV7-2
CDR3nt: TGTGCCAGCAGGCCTAGCCCTTTCCGGGACCCCAAGGGGATATACGAGCAGTACTTC
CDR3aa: CASRPSPFRDPKGIYEQYF

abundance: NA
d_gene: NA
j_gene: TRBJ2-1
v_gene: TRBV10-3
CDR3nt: TGTGCCATCAGTGGTCACCGTGAGCAGTTCTTC
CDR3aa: CAISGHREQFF

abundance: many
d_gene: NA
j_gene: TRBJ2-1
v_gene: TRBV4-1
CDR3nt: TGCGCCAGCAGCTACGAGGCGGGCGATAATGAGCAGTTCTTC
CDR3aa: CASSYEAGDNEQFF

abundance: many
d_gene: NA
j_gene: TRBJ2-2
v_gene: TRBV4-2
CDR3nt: TGTGCCAGCAGCCAAGTCGGACGTGGAACCGGGGAGCTGTTTTTT
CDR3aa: CASSQVGRGTGELFF

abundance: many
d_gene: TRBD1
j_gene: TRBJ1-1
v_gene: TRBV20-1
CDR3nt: TGCAGTGCCCAGGACAGGGCGGAGTACACTGAAGCTTTCTTT
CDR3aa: CSAQDRAEYTEAFF

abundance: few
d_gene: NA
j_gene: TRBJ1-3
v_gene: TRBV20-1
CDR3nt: TGCAGTGCTAGGGACAGCTCTGGAAACACCATATATTTT
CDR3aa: CSARDSSGNTIYF

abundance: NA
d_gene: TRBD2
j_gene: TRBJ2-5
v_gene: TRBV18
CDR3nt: TGTGCCAGCTCACCACTAGCGGGAGAGGGGGAGACCCAGTACTTC
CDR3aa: CASSPLAGEGETQYF

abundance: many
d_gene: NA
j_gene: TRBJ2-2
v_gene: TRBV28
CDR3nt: TGTGCCAGCAGCGGGGTCGGGGAGCTGTTTTTT
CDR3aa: CASSGVGELFF

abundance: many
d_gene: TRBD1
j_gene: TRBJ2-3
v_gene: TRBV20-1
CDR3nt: TGCAGTGCATCGCCCAGGGGGCTTGCAGATACGCAGTATTTT
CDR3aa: CSASPRGLADTQYF

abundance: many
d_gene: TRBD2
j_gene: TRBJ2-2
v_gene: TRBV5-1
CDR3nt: TGCGCCAGCAGCCCATTGGGACTAGCCGGCACCGGGGAGCTGTTTTTT
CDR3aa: CASSPLGLAGTGELFF

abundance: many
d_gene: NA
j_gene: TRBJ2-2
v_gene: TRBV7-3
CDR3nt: TGTGCCAGCAGCTTAAAAGGGATGGGAACCGGGGAGCTGTTTTTT
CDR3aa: CASSLKGMGTGELFF

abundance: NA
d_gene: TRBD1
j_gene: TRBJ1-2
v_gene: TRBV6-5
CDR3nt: TGTGCCAGCAGTTACCCATTGGGACAGGGGGATGGCTACACCTTC
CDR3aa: CASSYPLGQGDGYTF

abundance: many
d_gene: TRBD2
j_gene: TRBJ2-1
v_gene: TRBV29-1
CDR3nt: TGCAGCGTTAGCGGCGCCGGGACTAGCTCCTACAATGAGCAGTTCTTC
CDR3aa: CSVSGAGTSSYNEQFF